The following is a T cell receptor (beta chain) sequence with its context. Its antigen is as yet unknown. The data were obtained in a study of Siglec-9 on CD8 T cells in melanoma. Study observations and caveats: An effector memory CD8+ subset marked by Siglec-9 reportedly appeared to gather in melanoma.

Method: immunoSEQ multiplex PCR; TCRdb's copy keeps in-frame clones and lacks some. The data show some 27,000 clones, around three quarters seen once. This CDR3 is 16 amino acids long. V was shortened by 3 bases and J by 1 base, with 16 bases between the two germline ends. Germline lookup yields CDR1 SGDLS and CDR2 YYNGEE. The sequenced sample was Siglec-9- CD8+ T cells sorted from blood. The chain couples TRBV9 to TRBJ1-1; weak D call: TRBD1 (6 bases). This sequence originates from a human donor in good health. CDR3 in DNA: TGTGCCAGCAGCGCGAGAACCGGGGGCACGAACACTGAAGCTTTCTTT. Its translation is CASSARTGGTNTEAFF.